This TCR beta chain was sequenced in a study of CD8 T cells in ankylosing spondylitis (dated by TCRdb to 2015 to 2018). Background for the entire study: To find TCR variants linked to disease, the study profiled T cell receptor beta repertoires in ankylosing spondylitis patients and healthy donors. The full study cohort comprised 25 ankylosing spondylitis patients and some 110 healthy donors. Samples of peripheral blood were taken, and for ankylosing spondylitis patients, synovial fluid was collected as well.

CDR1 and CDR2, looked up from the germline V gene (reference sequence), are DFQATT and SNEGSKA. The CDR3 measures 11 amino acids from cysteine to phenylalanine. Here the CDR3 DNA is all that survives: 33 bases in frame from base 1. V loses 3 bases at its end and J loses 15 bases; junction bases beyond the gene matches: 6. As regards this clonotype: Its antigen is still unknown. Qualities for individual bases were not recorded, and no much larger clone is one base off.

What the study reported, not specific to this receptor: A TCR beta motif of several highly homologous amino acid variants appeared characteristic of blood from ankylosing spondylitis patients. Significant enrichment of the disease-linked clones was reported in matched synovial fluid samples from ankylosing spondylitis patients. The disease-linked clones showed a CD8+ phenotype and occurred at relatively low frequencies in peripheral blood. Some TCR beta motif variants had previously been reported in synovial fluid and blood of reactive arthritis patients, which suggested common disease-initiation mechanisms.

Sequencing relied on an Illumina HiSeq 2500. TCR beta libraries were prepared by quantitative 5'-RACE with molecular barcodes. On the authors' methods: To identify disease-linked TCR variants, a new computational method was used, one built on a probabilistic model of VDJ rearrangement. Clones were called with MiXCR by TCRdb after fastp trimmed the public reads at Q25, and only in-frame beta chains were retained. CDR3 protein sequences are deduplicated, and each keeps its most common genes and DNA. TCRdb, rather than the study authors, made the V and J calls. The table for this sample lists approximately 500,000 distinct CDR3 sequences; about 13% of them were counted only once. Almost 7% of the sample lies in the top ten.

The receptor's source is a male donor with ankylosing spondylitis. This chain is built from TRBV20-1 and TRBJ2-1, with 9 bases matching TRBD1. Sequences were obtained from blood, either unsorted or a sorted T cell fraction (not recorded which). The CDR3 reads as follows: CSAREKDRGFF. The base sequence is TGCAGTGCTAGGGAGAAGGACAGGGGGTTCTTC.